This TCR beta chain was identified in a study of T cells after yellow fever vaccination. Regarding the study as a whole: Reappearance after the booster was seen for most primary-vaccination clones, at approximately 97% CD4 and around 90% CD8. The CD4 compartment and the CD8 compartment contained a small share of clonotypes in common.

TCR cDNA, made by 5'RACE template switching, carried an added universal primer site and UMIs. TCRdb used MiXCR to reprocess the 5' RACE reads, holding one entry per CDR3 protein. The table lists under 400,000 distinct CDR3 sequences, 11% of them singletons. The CDR3 is 16 residues long. Trimming shortened V by 4 bases and J by 8 bases, and 24 bases separated the two germline ends. Germline CDR1 SGHDT, CDR2 YYEEEE. This clonotype came up a few times. Its antigen is still unknown. V gene TRBV5-6 combines with J gene TRBJ1-1; D perhaps matches TRBD1 (5 bases). The input for sequencing was PBMCs, taken on the day of the first yellow fever vaccination. This clonotype originated in a man aged 18-30 years who received the YFV17D yellow fever vaccine. The CDR3 protein is CASSTTVHGAVTEAFF. Written as DNA, the CDR3 is TGTGCCAGCAGCACGACAGTTCACGGGGCCGTGACCGAAGCTTTCTTT.